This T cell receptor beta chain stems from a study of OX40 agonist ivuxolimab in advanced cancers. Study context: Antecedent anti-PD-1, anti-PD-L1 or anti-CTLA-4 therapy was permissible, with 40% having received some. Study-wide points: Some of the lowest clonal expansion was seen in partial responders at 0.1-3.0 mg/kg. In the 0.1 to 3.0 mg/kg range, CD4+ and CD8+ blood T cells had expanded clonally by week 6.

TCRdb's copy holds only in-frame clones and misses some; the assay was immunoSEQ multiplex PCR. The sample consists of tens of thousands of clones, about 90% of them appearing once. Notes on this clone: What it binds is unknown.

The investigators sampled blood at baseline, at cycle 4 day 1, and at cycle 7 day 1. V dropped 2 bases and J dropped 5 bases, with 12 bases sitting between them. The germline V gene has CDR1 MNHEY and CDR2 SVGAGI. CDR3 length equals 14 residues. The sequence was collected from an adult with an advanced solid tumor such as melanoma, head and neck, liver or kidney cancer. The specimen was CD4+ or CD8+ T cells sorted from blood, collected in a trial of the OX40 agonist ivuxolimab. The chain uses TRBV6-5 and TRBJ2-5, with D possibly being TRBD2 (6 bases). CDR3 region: CASSYGLAMETQYF. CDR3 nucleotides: TGTGCCAGCAGTTACGGCCTAGCGATGGAGACCCAGTACTTC.